The 3 T cell receptor beta chains listed next were all sequenced from one sample in a study of cytomegalovirus exposure and HLA in healthy donors. It was with 60 Vbeta and 13 Jbeta primers that the PCR ran. The repertoire was sequenced with immunoSEQ multiplex PCR; TCRdb's copy has only in-frame clones and lacks some. The sample yields fewer than 200,000 clones, 60% to 85% seen once. Sequences were obtained from PBMCs. The receptors originated from a woman aged 45 to 65 in good health and CMV-seropositive.

V and J are TRBV13 and TRBJ2-3; D perhaps matches TRBD1 (6 bases). V lost 6 bases and J 3 bases, leaving 13 bases between the germline ends. Germline lookup yields CDR1 PRHDT and CDR2 FYEKMQ (reference sequence). The CDR3 spans 14 residues. The CDR3, as DNA: TGTGCCAGCAGGCGGGCAGGGGCTACAGATACGCAGTATTTT. Translated, it gives CASRRAGATDTQYF.

CDR3 in DNA: TGTGCCAGTAGTATCACTGGGGGGTTCAATGAGCAGTTCTTC. Its translation: CASSITGGFNEQFF. The rearrangement uses TRBV19 and TRBJ2-1; tentative D call: TRBD2 (6 bases). CDR1 LNHDA and CDR2 SQIVND come from the germline V gene (reference sequence). Deletions cut 3 bases from V and 6 bases from J, with 12 bases between. This CDR3 is built from 14 residues.

V gene TRBV6-5 combines with J gene TRBJ2-7; 7 positions agree with TRBD2. This CDR3 spans 14 amino acids. Germline-derived CDR1 and CDR2 are MNHEY and SVGAGI. Unmatched junction bases numbered 8, after V lost 2 bases and J lost 7 bases. Here the CDR3 DNA reads TGTGCCAGCAGTTACAGTCGGGGGGTCGGAGAGCAGTACTTC. Its translation: CASSYSRGVGEQYF.